Sequencing of this T cell receptor (beta chain) was carried out in a study of OX40 agonist ivuxolimab in advanced cancers. Overall study context: Antecedent anti-PD-1, anti-PD-L1 or anti-CTLA-4 therapy was permissible, with 30% to 50% having received some. Two cutaneous melanoma patients and one hepatocellular carcinoma patient, three in all, had partial responses.

Sequencing was performed with immunoSEQ multiplex PCR; in TCRdb, only in-frame clones are kept and a portion is missing. The data show about 6,300 clones, about 71% seen once. The V gene end was trimmed by 5 bases and the J gene end by 0 bases; junction bases not matched to a gene: 9. This CDR3 region has 17 residues. Per the germline V gene, CDR1 is SGHTA and CDR2 is FQGTGA. The sequence was obtained from an adult with an advanced solid tumor such as melanoma, head and neck, liver or kidney cancer. V and J are TRBV7-3 and TRBJ2-1; the match to TRBD2 covers 8 bases. Sample: CD4+ or CD8+ T cells sorted from blood, taken in a trial of the OX40 agonist ivuxolimab. CDR3: CASSDPAGGSSYNEQFF. The CDR3 DNA reads as TGTGCCAGCAGCGATCCCGCGGGGGGCAGCTCCTACAATGAGCAGTTCTTC.